These 14 T cell receptor beta chains were all obtained from the same sample, sequenced in a study of graft-versus-host responses after intestinal transplantation. Their antigens are not known. Sequenced by immunoSEQ multiplex PCR; TCRdb stores in-frame clones only, minus some. The sample carries around 100,000 clones, just under 95% recorded once. This sample comprised unstimulated CD8+ T cells sorted from spleen or lymph node cells, obtained before transplant. Receptors were obtained from a human donor who was the organ donor for an intestinal transplant.

This rearrangement joins TRBV11-2 to TRBJ1-2; D call uncertain. CDR3 size: 15 residues. The V and J ends lost 4 bases and 3 bases respectively, with 15 bases between them. Germline loops: CDR1 SGHAT, CDR2 FQNNGV. CDR3 residues: CASSSDLGWDYGYTF. The DNA of the CDR3 is TGTGCCAGCAGCTCCGACCTCGGGTGGGACTATGGCTACACCTTC.

The rearrangement uses TRBV30 and TRBJ2-5; D remains ambiguous. Germline values: CDR1 GTSNPN, CDR2 SVGIG (reference sequence). The CDR3 extends over 13 amino acids. V was pared by 1 base and J by 3 bases, with 9 bases between. DNA for the CDR3: TGTGCCTGGAGTGAGGTACTGGAAGAGACCCAGTACTTC. It encodes CAWSEVLEETQYF. Complete variable domain (other parts from reference TRBV30 and TRBJ2-5): SQTIHQWPATLVQPVGSPLSLECTVEGTSNPNLYWYRQAAGRGLQLLFYSVGIGQISSEVPQNLSASRPQDRQFILSSKKLLLSDSGFYLCAWSEVLEETQYFGPGTRLLVL.

The V and J genes are TRBV11-2 and TRBJ2-1; D ambiguous. The V end was cut by 6 bases, the J end by 0 bases, with 12 bases between. The CDR3 sequence is 15 residues long. Germline CDR1 is SGHAT and CDR2 is FQNNGV. The CDR3 protein is CASRAKEVSYNEQFF. CDR3 nucleotides: TGTGCCAGCAGGGCTAAGGAAGTCTCCTACAATGAGCAGTTCTTC. Supplemented by reference TRBV11-2 and TRBJ2-1, the full variable domain reads EAGVAQSPRYKIIEKRQSVAFWCNPISGHATLYWYQQILGQGPKLLIQFQNNGVVDDSQLPKDRFSAERLKGVDSTLKIQPAKLEDSAVYLCASRAKEVSYNEQFFGPGTRLTVL.

The chain couples TRBV7-9 to TRBJ2-1; D is uncertain. In germline, CDR1 is SEHNR, CDR2 FQNEAQ (reference sequence). Between the trimmed V and J ends, which lost 5 bases and 8 bases, there was a span of 19 bases. CDR3 length: 15 amino acids. Written as DNA, the CDR3 is TGTGCCAGCAGCCCTAGACTGGCGACGGTCGATGAGCAGTTCTTC. As protein: CASSPRLATVDEQFF. Full variable domain (outside the CDR3, taken from reference TRBV7-9 and TRBJ2-1): DTGVSQNPRHKITKRGQNVTFRCDPISEHNRLYWYRQTLGQGPEFLTYFQNEAQLEKSRLLSDRFSAERPKGSFSTLEIQRTEQGDSAMYLCASSPRLATVDEQFFGPGTRLTVL.

The genes are TRBV7-9 and TRBJ1-1; D unclear. Germline V gives CDR1 SEHNR, CDR2 FQNEAQ (reference sequence). The CDR3 totals 14 residues. Trimming pared 1 base from V and 3 bases from J, leaving 9 bases between. As DNA, the CDR3 is TGTGCCAGCAGCTTAGGGTTATCGGACACTGAAGCTTTCTTT. It codes for CASSLGLSDTEAFF.

This chain uses TRBV5-1 with TRBJ2-3; 14 positions match TRBD2. The CDR3 has 16 residues. J was trimmed by 6 bases and V by 5 bases; bases with no gene match: 8. In germline, CDR1 is SGHRS, CDR2 YFSETQ. The CDR3 nucleotides are TGCGCCAGCAGTCCGACTAGCGGGAGGGCCCTTGATACGCAGTATTTT. It encodes CASSPTSGRALDTQYF.

The count of this clone is one. The same CDR3 arises from other DNA sequences in this sample as well. The CDR3 sequence: CASSQQPTAANYGYTF. As DNA, the CDR3 is TGTGCCAGCAGCCAGCAACCCACAGCCGCTAACTATGGCTACACCTTC. The chain combines TRBV5-6 with TRBJ1-2; D is unclear. Germline V CDR1 and CDR2: SGHDT, YYEEEE. V gave up 4 bases and J gave up 0 bases, with 16 bases separating them. CDR3 size: 16 residues.

The chain employs TRBV4-2 and TRBJ2-3; D possibly corresponds to TRBD2 (6 bases). The CDR3 consists of 17 residues. V lost 2 bases and J 4 bases, leaving 19 bases between the germline ends. Germline lookup yields CDR1 LGHNA and CDR2 YNFKEQ. The CDR3 loop reads CASSQSTIGGPPDTQYF. The CDR3 DNA follows: TGTGCCAGCAGCCAATCGACGATAGGAGGGCCGCCAGATACGCAGTATTTT.

The J gene is TRBJ2-1, the V gene TRBV11-3; D gene unclear. This CDR3 spans 11 amino acids. Germline V lookup: CDR1 SGHNT, CDR2 YENEEA. Trimming shortened V by 5 bases and J by 5 bases, and 4 bases separated the two germline ends. Here the CDR3 reads CASSLNNEQFF. The CDR3 nucleotides are TGTGCCAGCAGCCTGAACAATGAGCAGTTCTTC.

The genes are TRBV13 and TRBJ1-2; D gene ambiguous. This CDR3 region has 15 residues. Trimming shortened V by 0 bases and J by 6 bases, and 14 bases separated the two germline ends. Germline CDR1 is PRHDT and CDR2 is FYEKMQ (reference sequence). CDR3 residues: CASSLGLRILDGYTF. The CDR3 nucleotides are TGTGCCAGCAGCTTAGGCCTAAGGATTCTAGATGGCTACACCTTC.

V gene TRBV7-2 combines with J gene TRBJ2-7; D unclear. The CDR3 spans 13 residues. The germline CDR1 and CDR2 sequences are SGHTA and FQGNSA. Trimming took 1 base from V and 9 from J, leaving 13 bases between them. The CDR3 DNA reads as TGTGCCAGCAGCTTAGTGCTAGTAGATGGGCAGTACTTC. This sequence encodes CASSLVLVDGQYF.

CDR3 region: CASSLSSQGGVGRDTQYF. CDR3 coding DNA: TGTGCCAGCAGCTTATCCTCCCAGGGGGGCGTAGGGAGAGATACGCAGTATTTT. The V call is TRBV7-8, the J call TRBJ2-3, with D perhaps matching TRBD1 (7 bases). Trimming left V 2 bases short and J 5 bases short, with 23 bases between. The germline gives CDR1 SGHVS, CDR2 FQNEAQ. The CDR3 spans 18 residues.

Regarding this clone: One junction end does not reproduce the germline sequence, and a read error may be involved. This chain links TRBV13 with TRBJ2-1, with D perhaps assigned TRBD1 or TRBD2 (5 bases each). The CDR3 is 16 residues long. Germline CDR1 reads PRHDT; CDR2 reads FYEKMQ (reference sequence). Here the CDR3 DNA reads TGTGCCAGCAGCTTAGGCCGGGACCTCATATACAATGAACAGTTCTTC. It encodes CASSLGRDLIYNEQFF.

The chain couples TRBV7-9 to TRBJ2-2, with D perhaps given as TRBD1 or TRBD2 (5 bases each). Germline values: CDR1 SEHNR, CDR2 FQNEAQ (reference sequence). This CDR3 comprises 17 residues. V shed 3 bases and J shed 2 bases, with 16 bases lying between them. CDR3 nucleotides: TGTGCCAGCAGCTTGTGGGGGTCCTCCTCAAACACCGGGGAGCTGTTTTTT. Protein: CASSLWGSSSNTGELFF. The whole variable domain, remainder taken from reference TRBV7-9 and TRBJ2-2, is DTGVSQNPRHKITKRGQNVTFRCDPISEHNRLYWYRQTLGQGPEFLTYFQNEAQLEKSRLLSDRFSAERPKGSFSTLEIQRTEQGDSAMYLCASSLWGSSSNTGELFFGEGSRLTVL.